Listed here is a single TCR beta chain. Measured with immunoSEQ multiplex PCR; TCRdb has only the in-frame clones, and not every one. The sample lists 50,000 to 70,000 clones; nearly 55% were seen once. Germline-derived CDR1 and CDR2 are LNHDA and SQIVND (reference sequence). The length of the CDR3 is 13 residues. The V end lost 3 bases, the J end lost 10 bases, and 13 bases lay between the germline ends. The entry originates in a study of cytotoxic CD8 clonotypes in ibrutinib-treated CLL. The sequence was obtained from a human donor with chronic lymphocytic leukemia. The sample in question was PBMCs, obtained at disease progression, from a patient treated with ibrutinib. This chain links TRBV19 with TRBJ2-1; TRBD1 might be the D (6 bases). The DNA of the CDR3 is TGTGCCAGTAGTATTAACAGGGTTCTAGAGCAGTTCTTC. This translates into CASSINRVLEQFF.